The 30 T cell receptor beta chains presented below share a single source sample, sequenced in a study of blood T cell repertoires in COVID-19. Produced via immunoSEQ multiplex PCR; TCRdb's table is partial and in-frame only. Seen here are hundreds of thousands of clones, roughly 89% observed once, and the top ten hold 3.5% to 4.5%. Sample: PBMCs or T cells enriched from blood (not recorded which). Receptors were obtained from a woman aged 18 to 35 with acute COVID-19.

The chain joins TRBV7-2 to TRBJ2-7; D is uncertain. This CDR3 has 16 residues. V was cut by 4 bases and J by 2 bases, with 18 bases left in between. Germline values: CDR1 SGHTA, CDR2 FQGNSA. The CDR3 nucleotides read TGTGCCAGCAGCTCTCGGCCGGAGCCGGCAGCCTACGAGCAGTACTTC. This translates into CASSSRPEPAAYEQYF.

The genes are TRBV5-1 and TRBJ2-1, with 14 bases aligning to TRBD2. Germline loops: CDR1 SGHRS, CDR2 YFSETQ. Unmatched junction bases numbered 15, after V lost 4 bases and J lost 12 bases. The CDR3 loop spans 17 amino acids. As DNA, the CDR3 is TGCGCCAGCAGCCTGGGAACCGGGACTAGCGGGAGACAACGGCAGTTCTTC. This codes for CASSLGTGTSGRQRQFF.

CDR3 coding DNA: TGTGCCAGCAGCGACAATATGAACACTGAAGCTTTCTTT. This encodes CASSDNMNTEAFF. The rearrangement joins TRBV6-5 to TRBJ1-1, with D uncertain. The V end lost 6 bases, the J end lost 0 bases, and 8 bases lay between the germline ends. The CDR3 runs to 13 residues. From germline, CDR1 is MNHEY and CDR2 SVGAGI.

The chain carries TRBV27 and TRBJ1-1, with D unclear. V was clipped by 4 bases and J by 6 bases, with 15 bases between them. The CDR3 is made up of 14 amino acids. Looked up from germline, CDR1 is MNHEY and CDR2 is SMNVEV (reference sequence). The CDR3 coding sequence is TGTGCCAGCAGTTCCCGCAGCGCTCCACCTGAAGCTTTCTTT. This encodes CASSSRSAPPEAFF.

V gene TRBV7-3 combines with J gene TRBJ1-1; D not resolved. The CDR3 is made up of 13 amino acids. Germline V CDR1 and CDR2: SGHTA, FQGTGA. V gave up 8 bases and J gave up 0 bases, with 10 bases separating them. DNA of the CDR3: TGTGCCAGCTCCCAGGAAGTGAACACTGAAGCTTTCTTT. This translates into CASSQEVNTEAFF.

This rearrangement joins TRBV15 to TRBJ1-4, with D uncertain. Trimming removed 6 bases from V and 7 bases from J, with 18 bases in between. Germline assignment: CDR1 LNHNV and CDR2 YYDKDF (reference sequence). The CDR3 sequence is 15 residues long. For the CDR3, the DNA is TGTGCCACCAGGAAAGAGCCGGGTCGGGGTGAAAAACTGTTTTTT. Its protein is CATRKEPGRGEKLFF. Drawing the rest from reference TRBV15 and TRBJ1-4, the complete variable domain is DAMVIQNPRYQVTQFGKPVTLSCSQTLNHNVMYWYQQKSSQAPKLLFHYYDKDFNNEADTPDNFQSRRPNTSFCFLDIRSPGLGDTAMYLCATRKEPGRGEKLFFGSGTQLSVL.

The chain links TRBV7-2 to TRBJ2-5, with D possibly matching TRBD1 (6 bases). The germline V gene has CDR1 SGHTA and CDR2 FQGNSA. V lost 4 bases to trimming and J lost 3 bases, with 12 bases between them. The CDR3 runs 14 residues. CDR3 amino acids: CASSSYRVEETQYF. The CDR3 nucleotides are TGTGCCAGCAGCTCCTACAGGGTTGAAGAGACCCAGTACTTC.

V usage is TRBV13 and J usage is TRBJ1-3, with 7 bases identical to TRBD1. CDR1 and CDR2 (germline): PRHDT, FYEKMQ (reference sequence). CDR3 length equals 14 residues. V lost 4 bases, J lost 5 bases, and 5 bases stayed unmatched. The CDR3 DNA reads as TGTGCCAGCAGCTCAAACAGGGGAAGAAACACCATATATTTT. Its translation is CASSSNRGRNTIYF.

The gene calls are TRBV18 and TRBJ1-5; perhaps TRBD1 as D (5 bases). V shed 2 bases and J shed 1 base, with 12 bases lying between them. This CDR3 has 16 amino acids. Germline-derived CDR1 and CDR2 are KGHSH and LQKENI. This CDR3 reads CASSPSAGSSNQPQHF. Written as DNA, the CDR3 is TGTGCCAGCTCACCATCGGCAGGGTCGAGCAATCAGCCCCAGCATTTT.

Note on this clone: Other DNA sequences in this specimen translate into the identical CDR3. This chain links TRBV5-1 with TRBJ2-3; TRBD2 is a possible D gene (5 bases). This CDR3 has 16 residues. Per germline, CDR1 SGHRS and CDR2 YFSETQ. The V and J ends lost 0 bases and 0 bases respectively, with 11 bases between them. CDR3 region: CASSLAAGSSTDTQYF. CDR3 DNA sequence: TGCGCCAGCAGCTTGGCGGCGGGCTCTAGCACAGATACGCAGTATTTT.

The CDR3 DNA sequence: TGTGCCAGCAGCTCCAGACCGGGGGGTACCACTGAAGCTTTCTTT. Encoded protein: CASSSRPGGTTEAFF. The gene calls are TRBV11-2 and TRBJ1-1; a weak D match, TRBD1 (5 bases). Germline V gene sequence: CDR1 SGHAT, CDR2 FQNNGV. The V and J ends lost 4 bases and 4 bases respectively, with 16 bases between them. This CDR3 contains 15 residues. Looking up the rest from reference TRBV11-2 and TRBJ1-1 gives the full variable domain: EAGVAQSPRYKIIEKRQSVAFWCNPISGHATLYWYQQILGQGPKLLIQFQNNGVVDDSQLPKDRFSAERLKGVDSTLKIQPAKLEDSAVYLCASSSRPGGTTEAFFGQGTRLTVV.

The CDR3 here is CASSFWGGAETQYF. For the CDR3, the DNA is TGCGCCAGCAGCTTCTGGGGAGGGGCAGAGACCCAGTACTTC. The J gene is TRBJ2-5, the V gene TRBV5-1, with TRBD2 matching 7 bases. This CDR3 is 14 amino acids long. The junction had 5 bases not matched to a gene; V was cut back by 2 bases and J by 4 bases. Germline-derived CDR1 and CDR2 are SGHRS and YFSETQ.

This chain joins TRBV7-3 and TRBJ2-2; no firm D call. Trimming removed 5 bases from V and 3 bases from J, with 7 bases in between. The CDR3 loop spans 13 amino acids. Looked up from germline, CDR1 is SGHTA and CDR2 is FQGTGA. The CDR3 reads CASSLVDTGELFF. The CDR3 DNA sequence: TGTGCCAGCAGCCTCGTTGACACCGGGGAGCTGTTTTTT. Full variable domain (remainder filled in from reference TRBV7-3 and TRBJ2-2): GAGVSQTPSNKVTEKGKYVELRCDPISGHTALYWYRQSLGQGPEFLIYFQGTGAADDSGLPNDRFFAVRPEGSVSTLKIQRTERGDSAVYLCASSLVDTGELFFGEGSRLTVL.

The DNA of the CDR3 is TGCGCCAGCAGCTCACGTAGCGGGAGGGGCCAAAACATTCAGTACTTC. Amino acid sequence: CASSSRSGRGQNIQYF. The rearrangement uses TRBV5-1 and TRBJ2-4, with TRBD2 identical over 11 bases. Germline V lookup: CDR1 SGHRS, CDR2 YFSETQ. J gave up 5 bases and V 3 bases, and 7 bases lay outside the gene matches. This CDR3 is 16 amino acids long.

The V and J genes are TRBV4-1 and TRBJ2-4; 16 bases map to TRBD2. Trimming at V came to 0 bases and at J to 1 base, leaving 6 bases not matched to a gene. The CDR3 extends over 20 amino acids. CDR1 is MGHRA, CDR2 YSYEKL, per germline. Here the CDR3 reads CASSQDPGLAGGWAKNIQYF. CDR3 DNA sequence: TGCGCCAGCAGCCAAGATCCGGGACTAGCGGGAGGGTGGGCCAAAAACATTCAGTACTTC.

The table lists this clone with a count of one. The chain recombines TRBV3-1 (or the pseudogene TRBV3-2) with TRBJ2-3; D is ambiguous. V lost 2 bases to trimming and J lost 2 bases, with 5 bases between them. This CDR3 spans 13 amino acids. From germline, CDR1 is LGHDT and CDR2 YNNKEL (reference sequence). In nucleotides, the CDR3 is TGTGCCAGCAGCCAATTTAACACAGATACGCAGTATTTT. This sequence encodes CASSQFNTDTQYF.

This clone showed up just a few times. The chain uses TRBV19 and TRBJ1-5; no definite D call. CDR1 and CDR2 from the germline V gene are LNHDA and SQIVND (reference sequence). The germline V and J ends were trimmed by 9 bases and 7 bases, with 13 bases remaining between them. This CDR3 spans 12 amino acids. The CDR3 loop is CASRGGRQPQHF. CDR3 in DNA: TGTGCCAGCCGCGGAGGTCGGCAGCCCCAGCATTTT.

The chain couples TRBV5-1 to TRBJ1-1; TRBD1 matches 10 bases. This CDR3 comprises 17 residues. Germline CDR1 is SGHRS and CDR2 is YFSETQ. V shed 5 bases, J shed 4 bases, and the junction held 14 bases outside the gene matches. CDR3 nucleotide sequence: TGCGCCAGCAGGAGGCCTGAGACAGGGGGCTATAGCACTGAAGCTTTCTTT. Translation gives CASRRPETGGYSTEAFF.

CDR3 coding DNA: TGCGCCAGCAGTGAGCAACTAACGACGGGACAGGGAGGAAAACTGTTTTTT. Amino acids: CASSEQLTTGQGGKLFF. The rearrangement links TRBV10-2 to TRBJ1-4; 9 bases fit TRBD1. Per the germline V gene, CDR1 is WSHSY and CDR2 is SAAADI. The CDR3 contains 17 residues. V trimming: 2 bases; J trimming: 10 bases; junction bases outside the gene matches: 14.

Only one count was recorded for this clone. The chain is built from TRBV27 and TRBJ2-3, with 9 nucleotides matching TRBD2. The CDR3 has 18 amino acids. Trimming took 2 bases from V and 3 from J; bases not matched to a gene: 12. The germline CDR1 and CDR2 sequences are MNHEY and SMNVEV (reference sequence). CDR3 sequence reads: CASSLGPRASGMTDTQYF. The CDR3 DNA follows: TGTGCCAGCAGTTTAGGGCCCCGGGCTAGCGGGATGACAGATACGCAGTATTTT.

The J gene is TRBJ1-2, the V gene TRBV24-1; D ambiguous. The CDR3 contains 14 residues. V was clipped by 2 bases and J by 2 bases, with 8 bases between them. CDR1 and CDR2 (germline): KGHDR, SFDVKD. The CDR3 loop is CATSDSGKNYGYTF. As DNA, the CDR3 is TGTGCCACCAGTGATTCTGGCAAGAACTATGGCTACACCTTC.

The chain has TRBV5-1 and TRBJ1-1, with 8 bases matching TRBD1. J was trimmed by 5 bases and V by 1 base; bases with no gene match: 10. From germline, CDR1 is SGHRS and CDR2 YFSETQ. This CDR3 contains 16 residues. This chain's CDR3 is CASSLRPGGSDTEAFF. As DNA, the CDR3 is TGCGCCAGCAGCTTGCGGCCAGGGGGCAGTGATACTGAAGCTTTCTTT.

This chain links TRBV30 with TRBJ2-2; tentative D call: TRBD2 (5 bases). Between the trimmed V and J ends, which lost 4 bases and 2 bases, there was a span of 14 bases. The CDR3 is 15 residues long. In germline, CDR1 is GTSNPN, CDR2 SVGIG (reference sequence). The CDR3 DNA reads TGTGCCTGGATTAACCGACTATCTAACACCGGGGAGCTGTTTTTT. This encodes CAWINRLSNTGELFF.

The chain combines TRBV10-3 with TRBJ2-3, with D uncertain. CDR3 length: 12 amino acids. The ends were cut back, 8 bases at V and 4 bases at J, with 10 bases in the middle. Germline V lookup: CDR1 ENHRY, CDR2 SYGVKD. This chain's CDR3 is CAIGSRADTQYF. The CDR3 nucleotides are TGTGCCATCGGTTCCCGGGCAGATACGCAGTATTTT.

This clone was seen once. The J gene is TRBJ2-5, the V gene TRBV7-9; 7 bases are shared with TRBD1. The CDR3 is 17 amino acids. The germline gives CDR1 SEHNR, CDR2 FQNEAQ (reference sequence). V shed 5 bases, J shed 0 bases, and the junction held 12 bases outside the gene matches. CDR3 DNA: TGTGCCAGCAGCACGAACAGGGGAAAAGGGGACCAAGAGACCCAGTACTTC. This translates into CASSTNRGKGDQETQYF.

The chain carries TRBV5-1 and TRBJ2-3; TRBD2 agrees at 7 bases. Trimming removed 2 bases from V and 4 bases from J; junction bases left unmatched: 1. Germline lookup yields CDR1 SGHRS and CDR2 YFSETQ. The CDR3 is made up of 13 amino acids. This CDR3 is CASSFGGSDTQYF. CDR3 nucleotide sequence: TGCGCCAGCAGCTTCGGGGGGTCAGATACGCAGTATTTT. The full variable domain, in which reference TRBV5-1 and TRBJ2-3 provide the parts outside the CDR3, is KAGVTQTPRYLIKTRGQQVTLSCSPISGHRSVSWYQQTPGQGLQFLFEYFSETQRNKGNFPGRFSGRQFSNSRSEMNVSTLELGDSALYLCASSFGGSDTQYFGPGTRLTVL.

The chain joins TRBV27 to TRBJ2-1, with D possibly TRBD2 on 6 matching bases. This CDR3 comprises 16 residues. In germline, CDR1 is MNHEY, CDR2 SMNVEV (reference sequence). With 5 bases removed from V and 9 bases from J, the gap between germline ends came to 23 bases. Here the CDR3 reads CASSPLTRRTDLEQFF. In nucleotides, the CDR3 is TGTGCCAGCAGTCCCCTGACTAGACGTACCGACCTTGAGCAGTTCTTC.

V usage is TRBV3-1 (or the pseudogene TRBV3-2) and J usage is TRBJ2-3, with D perhaps TRBD2 (6 bases). The CDR3 has 13 residues. Trimming stripped 4 bases from V and 4 bases from J, with 9 bases between. Germline CDR1 is LGHDT and CDR2 is YNNKEL (reference sequence). The CDR3 reads CASSPLAPDTQYF. CDR3 nucleotides: TGTGCCAGCAGCCCCCTAGCGCCAGATACGCAGTATTTT.

This clone was detected once. The rearrangement uses TRBV7-3 and TRBJ1-2, with 9 positions matching TRBD1. CDR3 length: 15 amino acids. The junction had 12 bases not matched to a gene; V was cut back by 5 bases and J by 8 bases. In germline, CDR1 is SGHTA, CDR2 FQGTGA. The CDR3 DNA follows: TGTGCCAGCAGCCTTCCGGGACAGGGCGTGGTAGGCTACACCTTC. It codes for CASSLPGQGVVGYTF.

The genes are TRBV6-5 and TRBJ1-5; 10 positions agree with TRBD1. Trimming cost V 5 bases and J 5 bases; bases outside gene matches: 3. Germline values: CDR1 MNHEY, CDR2 SVGAGI. This CDR3 has 14 residues. The CDR3 region has the DNA TGTGCCAGCAGTCCCGACAGGGGGCATCAGCCCCAGCATTTT. Its protein product is CASSPDRGHQPQHF.